This TCR beta chain was recorded in a study of radiation and T cells in renal cell carcinoma. The data were produced by immunoSEQ multiplex PCR, yet TCRdb's version contains in-frame clones alone and is incomplete. The table shows over 85,000 clones, with 70% to 85% occurring only once. Germline values: CDR1 SGHTA, CDR2 FQGNSA. This CDR3 is 12 amino acids long. V was shortened by 5 bases and J by 1 base, with 4 bases between the two germline ends. Stated time point: baseline pretreatment blood. Treatment defined: 15 Gy SBRT to primary tumor, nephrectomy 4 weeks later. The patient's renal cell carcinoma had clear cell pathology. As concerns this clone: As yet, its antigen is unknown.

Study results and limitations: Top tumor clonotypes rose in blood 2 weeks post-radiation, then contracted.

The sequence was obtained from a man aged 60-69 years with renal cell carcinoma. Sample: blood, taken from a patient whose treatment included radiotherapy and nephrectomy. The gene calls are TRBV7-2 and TRBJ2-3; no definite D call. The chain's CDR3 is CASSVGTDTQYF. Written as DNA, the CDR3 is TGTGCCAGCAGCGTCGGCACAGATACGCAGTATTTT.